This record concerns one T cell receptor beta chain sequence. Its specificity is not known. The length of the CDR3 is 14 residues. Germline V gene sequence: CDR1 ENHRY, CDR2 SYGVKD. V lost 2 bases and J lost 2; bases outside the gene matches: 1. The time point is: week 35, safety follow-up. The content of each vaccine dose was 300 ug of mutant IDH1 20-mer peptide, and topical imiquimod accompanied it. These data originate in a study of a mutant IDH1 vaccine in newly diagnosed glioma. The study, taken as a whole, reports: Patients showed vaccine-induced immune responses at a rate of roughly 93%.

The assay was immunoSEQ multiplex PCR, and TCRdb's table has in-frame clones only and misses some. The data contain roughly 54,000 clones, under 90% of them singletons. The source was PBMCs, collected from a glioma patient whose treatment included an IDH1 peptide vaccine. The chain has TRBV10-3 and TRBJ2-5, with 8 bases identical to TRBD1. This receptor was taken from a woman aged 18-29 years with glioma. The chain's CDR3 is CAISEGQGQETQYF. Written as DNA, the CDR3 is TGTGCCATCAGTGAGGGACAGGGTCAAGAGACCCAGTACTTC.